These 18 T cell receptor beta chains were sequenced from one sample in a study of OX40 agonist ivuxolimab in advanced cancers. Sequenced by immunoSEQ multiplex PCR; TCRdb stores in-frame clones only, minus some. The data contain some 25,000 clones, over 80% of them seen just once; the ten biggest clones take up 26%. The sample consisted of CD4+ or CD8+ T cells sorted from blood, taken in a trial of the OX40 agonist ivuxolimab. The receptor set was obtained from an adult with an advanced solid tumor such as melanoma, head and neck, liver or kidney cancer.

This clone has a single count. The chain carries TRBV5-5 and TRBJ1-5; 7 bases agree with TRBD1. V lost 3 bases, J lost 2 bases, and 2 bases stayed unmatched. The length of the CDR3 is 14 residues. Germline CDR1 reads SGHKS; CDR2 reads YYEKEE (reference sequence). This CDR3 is CASSSTGGNQPQHF. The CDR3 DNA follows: TGTGCCAGCAGCTCCACAGGGGGCAATCAGCCCCAGCATTTT.

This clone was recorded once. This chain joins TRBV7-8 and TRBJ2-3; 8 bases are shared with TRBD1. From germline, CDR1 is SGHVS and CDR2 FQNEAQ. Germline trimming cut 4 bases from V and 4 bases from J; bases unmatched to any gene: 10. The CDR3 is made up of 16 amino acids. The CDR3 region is CASSYSDRVLPDTQYF. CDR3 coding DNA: TGTGCCAGCAGCTACTCGGACAGGGTCCTCCCAGATACGCAGTATTTT.

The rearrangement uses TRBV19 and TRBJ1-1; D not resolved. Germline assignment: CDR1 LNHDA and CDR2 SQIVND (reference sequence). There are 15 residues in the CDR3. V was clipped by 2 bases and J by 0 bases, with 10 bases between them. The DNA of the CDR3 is TGTGCCAGTAGTATACATCCGAGAATGAACACTGAAGCTTTCTTT. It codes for CASSIHPRMNTEAFF.

The CDR3 spells CASSSGQGARYGYTF. The CDR3 nucleotides are TGTGCCAGCAGTTCCGGACAGGGGGCAAGGTATGGCTACACCTTC. The chain employs TRBV6-5 and TRBJ1-2, with 11 bases that match TRBD1. This CDR3 spans 15 amino acids. Trimming at V came to 4 bases and at J to 5 bases, leaving 6 bases not matched to a gene. In germline, CDR1 is MNHEY, CDR2 SVGAGI.

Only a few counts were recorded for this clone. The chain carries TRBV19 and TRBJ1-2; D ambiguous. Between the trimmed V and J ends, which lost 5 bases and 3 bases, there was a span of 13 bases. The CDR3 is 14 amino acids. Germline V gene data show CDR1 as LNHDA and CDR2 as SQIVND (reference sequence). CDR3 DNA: TGTGCCAGTAGTTTCCCGTCGACGGACTATGGCTACACCTTC. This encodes CASSFPSTDYGYTF.

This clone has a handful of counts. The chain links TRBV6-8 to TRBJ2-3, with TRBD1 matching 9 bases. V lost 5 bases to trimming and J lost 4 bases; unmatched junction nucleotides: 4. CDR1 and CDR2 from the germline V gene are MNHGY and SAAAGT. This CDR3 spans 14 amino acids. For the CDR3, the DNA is TGTGCCAGCAGTGATGGACAGGGGTCAGATACGCAGTATTTT. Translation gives CASSDGQGSDTQYF.

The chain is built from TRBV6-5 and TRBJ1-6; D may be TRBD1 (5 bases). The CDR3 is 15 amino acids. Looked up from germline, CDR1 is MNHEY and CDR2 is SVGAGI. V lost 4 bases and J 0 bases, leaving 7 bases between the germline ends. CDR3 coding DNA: TGTGCCAGCAGTTGGGGGAGCTCCTATAATTCACCCCTCCACTTT. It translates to CASSWGSSYNSPLHF.

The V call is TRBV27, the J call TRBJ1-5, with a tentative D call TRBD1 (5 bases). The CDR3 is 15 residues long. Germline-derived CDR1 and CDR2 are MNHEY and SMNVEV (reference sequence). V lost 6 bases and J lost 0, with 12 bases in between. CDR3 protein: CASSLGGHSNQPQHF. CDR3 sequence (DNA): TGTGCCAGCAGCCTTGGGGGTCATAGCAATCAGCCCCAGCATTTT.

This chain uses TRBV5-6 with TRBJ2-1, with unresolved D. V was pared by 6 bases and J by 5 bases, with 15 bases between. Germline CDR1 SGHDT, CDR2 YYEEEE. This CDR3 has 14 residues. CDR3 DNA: TGTGCCAGCACTACACGGACCTTCCACAATGAGCAGTTCTTC. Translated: CASTTRTFHNEQFF.

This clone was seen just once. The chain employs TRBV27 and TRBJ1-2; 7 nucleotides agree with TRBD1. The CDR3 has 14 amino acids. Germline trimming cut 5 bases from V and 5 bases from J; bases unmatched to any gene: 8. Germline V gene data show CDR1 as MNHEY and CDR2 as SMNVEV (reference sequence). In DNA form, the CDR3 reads TGTGCCAGCAGTCCAGGACAGGCAAATTATGGCTACACCTTC. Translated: CASSPGQANYGYTF.

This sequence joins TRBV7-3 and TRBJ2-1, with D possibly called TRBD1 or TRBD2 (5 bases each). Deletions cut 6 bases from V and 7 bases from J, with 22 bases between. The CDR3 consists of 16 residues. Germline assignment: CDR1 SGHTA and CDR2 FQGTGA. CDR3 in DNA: TGTGCCAGCAGTTATGGGGACGCGCCGAGATGGAATGAGCAGTTCTTC. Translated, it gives CASSYGDAPRWNEQFF.

The CDR3 coding sequence is TGCGCCAGCAGCCCCCTCGCGAGCGGTTCATACAATGAGCAGTTCTTC. Translated, it gives CASSPLASGSYNEQFF. J is TRBJ2-1 and V is TRBV5-1, with D possibly matching TRBD2 (5 bases). The V gene lost 4 bases and the J gene lost 4 bases, with 18 bases spanning the gap. CDR1 is SGHRS, CDR2 YFSETQ, per germline. The CDR3 consists of 16 residues.

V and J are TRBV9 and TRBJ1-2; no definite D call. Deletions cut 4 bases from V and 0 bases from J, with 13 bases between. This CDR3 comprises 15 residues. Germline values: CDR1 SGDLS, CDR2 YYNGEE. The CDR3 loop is CASSPSGIANYGYTF. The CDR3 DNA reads TGTGCCAGCAGCCCGTCGGGTATAGCTAACTATGGCTACACCTTC.

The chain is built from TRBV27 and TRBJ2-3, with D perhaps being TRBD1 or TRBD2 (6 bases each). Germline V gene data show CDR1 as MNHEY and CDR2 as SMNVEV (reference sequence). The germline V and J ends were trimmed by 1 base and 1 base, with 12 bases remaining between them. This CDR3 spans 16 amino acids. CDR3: CASSLWVGGGTDTQYF. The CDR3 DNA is TGTGCCAGCAGTTTATGGGTCGGGGGCGGCACAGATACGCAGTATTTT.

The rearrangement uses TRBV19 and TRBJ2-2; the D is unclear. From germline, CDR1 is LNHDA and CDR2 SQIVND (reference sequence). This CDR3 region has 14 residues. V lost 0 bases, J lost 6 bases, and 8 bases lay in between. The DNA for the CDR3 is TGTGCCAGTAGTATAGATCATGGGGCCGGGGAGCTGTTTTTT. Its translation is CASSIDHGAGELFF.

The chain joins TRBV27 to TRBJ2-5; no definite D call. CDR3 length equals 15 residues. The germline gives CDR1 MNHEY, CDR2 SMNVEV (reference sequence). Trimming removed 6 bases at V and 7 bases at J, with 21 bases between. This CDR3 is CASSLNLPGPRTQYF. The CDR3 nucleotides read TGTGCCAGCAGCTTAAATCTCCCGGGCCCACGGACCCAGTACTTC.

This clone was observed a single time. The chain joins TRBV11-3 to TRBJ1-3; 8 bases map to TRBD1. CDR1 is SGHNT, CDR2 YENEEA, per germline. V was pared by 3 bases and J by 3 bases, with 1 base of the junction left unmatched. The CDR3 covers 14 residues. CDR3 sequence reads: CASSFGTGGNTIYF. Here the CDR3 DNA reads TGTGCCAGCAGCTTCGGGACAGGTGGAAACACCATATATTTT.

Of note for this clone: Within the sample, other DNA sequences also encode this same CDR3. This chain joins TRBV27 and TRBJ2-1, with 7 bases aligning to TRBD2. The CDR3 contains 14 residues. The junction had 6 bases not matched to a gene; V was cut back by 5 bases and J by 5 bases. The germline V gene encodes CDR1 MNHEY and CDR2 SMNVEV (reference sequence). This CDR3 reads CASSPGTTDNEQFF. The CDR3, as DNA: TGTGCCAGCAGTCCCGGGACTACCGACAATGAGCAGTTCTTC.